What follows is one TCR beta chain and its context. Sequencing was performed with immunoSEQ multiplex PCR; in TCRdb, only in-frame clones are kept and a portion is missing. The table lists about 80,000 clones, about 92% of them singletons. The sample comes from a study of technical replicates of blood from a handful of donors. V was trimmed by 5 bases and J by 1 base, leaving 12 bases between them. The germline gives CDR1 SGHAT, CDR2 FQNNGV. The CDR3 loop spans 14 amino acids. The chain has TRBV11-2 and TRBJ2-7; D possibly corresponds to TRBD1 (5 bases). The specimen was T cells isolated from PBMCs. The TCR comes from a human donor in good health. CDR3 sequence: CASSGHRFSYEQYF. In DNA form, the CDR3 reads TGTGCCAGCAGCGGCCACAGGTTTTCCTACGAGCAGTACTTC. Together with reference TRBV11-2 and TRBJ2-7, the CDR3 gives the full variable domain: EAGVAQSPRYKIIEKRQSVAFWCNPISGHATLYWYQQILGQGPKLLIQFQNNGVVDDSQLPKDRFSAERLKGVDSTLKIQPAKLEDSAVYLCASSGHRFSYEQYFGPGTRLTVT.